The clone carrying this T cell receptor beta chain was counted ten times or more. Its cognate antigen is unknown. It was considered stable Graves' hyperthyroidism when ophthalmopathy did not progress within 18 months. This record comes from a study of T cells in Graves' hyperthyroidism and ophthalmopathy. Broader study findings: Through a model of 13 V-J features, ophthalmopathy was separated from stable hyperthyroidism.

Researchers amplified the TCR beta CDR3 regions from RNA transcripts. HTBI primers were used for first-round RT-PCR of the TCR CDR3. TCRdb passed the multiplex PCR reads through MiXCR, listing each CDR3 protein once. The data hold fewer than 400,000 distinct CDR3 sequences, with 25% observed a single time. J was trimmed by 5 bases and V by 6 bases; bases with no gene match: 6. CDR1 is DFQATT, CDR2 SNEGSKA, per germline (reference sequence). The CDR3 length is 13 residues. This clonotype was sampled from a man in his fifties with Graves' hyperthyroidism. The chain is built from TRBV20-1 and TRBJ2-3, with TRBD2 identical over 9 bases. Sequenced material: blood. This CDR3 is CSAPTSGLDTQYF. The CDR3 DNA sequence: TGCAGTGCCCCGACTAGCGGTTTAGATACGCAGTATTTT.